This is a list of T cell receptor beta chains from one sample in a study of Graves' ophthalmopathy and Graves' hyperthyroidism. TCRdb used MiXCR to reprocess the multiplex PCR reads, holding one entry per CDR3 protein. The data hold roughly 14,000 distinct CDR3 sequences, with approximately 51% observed a single time. Source material: peripheral blood. These receptors came from a woman aged 30 to 39 with Graves' ophthalmopathy. The conserved cysteine and the conserved F or W are not part of the CDR3 here. Fields, in order: J gene, V gene, CDR3 protein.

TRBJ1-6 | TRBV7-3 | ASSLGSPSPLH
TRBJ2-7 | TRBV5-1 | ASRQALAGNDEQY
TRBJ2-3 | TRBV20-1 | SARDRLAGGFTDTQY
TRBJ2-3 | TRBV20-1 | SASRRLAGGGDTQY
TRBJ2-4 | TRBV29-1 | SVGVAEADIQY
TRBJ2-2 | TRBV7-3 | ASSPYKGGTGELF
TRBJ1-2 | TRBV12-3/TRBV12-4 | ASSSLGYGYT
TRBJ2-6 | TRBV7-9 | ASSPMRDSHSGANVLT
TRBJ2-7 | TRBV28 | ASSLRLYEQY
TRBJ2-3 | TRBV7-2 | ASSQEDGIGSAGGTDTQY
TRBJ2-5 | TRBV2 | ASLKGGGLETRY
TRBJ1-2 | TRBV7-6 | ASSPDRGRFT
TRBJ2-3 | TRBV25-1 | ASTPRTVRTSGSITDTQY
TRBJ1-2 | TRBV9 | ASSVAQSNYGYT
TRBJ1-5 | TRBV12-3/TRBV12-4 | ASTMLGNQPQH
TRBJ2-3 | TRBV19 | ASRTSGSITDTQY
TRBJ2-7 | TRBV12-3/TRBV12-4 | ASSLSTGGIEQY
TRBJ2-1 | TRBV5-1 | ASSLGTSGRMAQF
TRBJ2-3 | TRBV19 | ASTLQSGTGQNTQY
TRBJ2-4 | TRBV15 | ATSMIKNRPLKNIQY
TRBJ2-7 | TRBV7-6 | ASSPGLFYEQY
TRBJ2-5 | TRBV20-1 | SASLRGRETQY
TRBJ2-3 | TRBV12-3/TRBV12-4 | ASSLGSSGSGTDTQY
TRBJ2-7 | TRBV10-3 | AISEREHGAYEQY
TRBJ1-5 | TRBV15 | ATSRDIGVNQPQH
TRBJ1-5 | TRBV7-2 | ASSLSFRGLNQPQH
TRBJ2-7 | TRBV7-9 | ASSLGTGNTYEQY
TRBJ2-2 | TRBV25-1 | ASSAQGGAGELF
TRBJ1-3 | TRBV2 | ASKVQGLGNTIY
TRBJ2-1 | TRBV7-9 | ASSISSRDSRYNEQF
TRBJ2-1 | TRBV5-1 | ASSLGQSNNEQF
TRBJ2-5 | TRBV14 | ASSKTWGQETQY
TRBJ2-1 | TRBV20-1 | SVPGTTLGVGYNEQF